This T cell receptor (beta chain) was recorded in a study of blood T cell repertoires in COVID-19. Per the germline V gene, CDR1 is GTSNPN and CDR2 is SVGIG (reference sequence). The CDR3 spans 15 residues. The V end lost 0 bases, the J end lost 3 bases, and 15 bases lay between the germline ends. The Seattle patients joined while their infection was active and were tracked longitudinally afterward. The table came from immunoSEQ multiplex PCR; TCRdb's copy has only in-frame clones and leaves some out. The sample shows 430,000 or so clones, roughly 89% of them seen only once. This receptor was taken from a man in his late teens or twenties with COVID-19, enrolled during active disease. The rearrangement links TRBV30 to TRBJ2-7; D is unresolved. The sequenced sample consisted of peripheral blood. CDR3 residues: CAWSVAHSTFYEQYF. CDR3 sequence (DNA): TGTGCCTGGAGTGTAGCCCACTCCACTTTCTACGAGCAGTACTTC.